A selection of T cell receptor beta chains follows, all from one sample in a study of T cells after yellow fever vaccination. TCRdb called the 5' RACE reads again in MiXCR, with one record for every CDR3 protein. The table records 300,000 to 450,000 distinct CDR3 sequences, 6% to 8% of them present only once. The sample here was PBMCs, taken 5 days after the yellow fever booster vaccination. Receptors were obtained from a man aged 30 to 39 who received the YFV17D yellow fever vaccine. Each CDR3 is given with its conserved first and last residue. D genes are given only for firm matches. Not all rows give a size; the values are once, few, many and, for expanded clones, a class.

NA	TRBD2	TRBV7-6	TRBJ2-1	TGTGCCAGCAGCGCACCATTAGCGGGAGTACTACATGAGCAGTTCTTC	CASSAPLAGVLHEQFF
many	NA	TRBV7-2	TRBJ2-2	TGTGCCAGCACCCGAGACATAGGGAACACCGGGGAGCTGTTTTTT	CASTRDIGNTGELFF
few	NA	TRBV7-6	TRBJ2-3	TGTGCCAGCAGCTTAGGTGGGGCGGCCAATACGCAGTATTTT	CASSLGGAANTQYF
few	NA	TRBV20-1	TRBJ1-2	TGCAGTGCTAGTGGGAAACCCTATGGCTACACCTTC	CSASGKPYGYTF
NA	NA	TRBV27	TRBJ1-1	TGTGCCAGCAGTTCTTTTGAAACAGTGGCCCTAGGTGAAGCTTTCTTT	CASSSFETVALGEAFF
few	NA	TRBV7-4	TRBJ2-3	TGTGCCAGCAGCCAGCCTGGGAGCACAGATACGCAGTATTTT	CASSQPGSTDTQYF
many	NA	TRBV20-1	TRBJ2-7	TGCAGTGCTAGAGACGGGCCGGCCTACGAGCAGTACTTC	CSARDGPAYEQYF
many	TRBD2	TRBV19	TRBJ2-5	TGTGCCAGTAGTACACGCGGGAGGGCCGACGGGACCCAGTACTTC	CASSTRGRADGTQYF
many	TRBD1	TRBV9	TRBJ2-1	TGTGCCAGCAGCGCACCGGGACAGGGTATTCCGAAGTTCTTC	CASSAPGQGIPKFF
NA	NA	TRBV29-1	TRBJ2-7	TGCAGCGTCGACCAAGACCGTACGGGCGAGCAGTACTTC	CSVDQDRTGEQYF
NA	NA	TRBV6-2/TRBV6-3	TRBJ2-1	TGTGCCAGCAGTCTACCCCGGGACGGCGCTCTTTACAATGAGCAGTTCTTC	CASSLPRDGALYNEQFF
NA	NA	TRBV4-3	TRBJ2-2	TGCGCCAGCAGCCAAGTAGGCACCGGGGAGCTGTTTTTT	CASSQVGTGELFF